A single sample gave rise to the 14 T cell receptor beta chains below, sequenced in a study of cytomegalovirus exposure and HLA in healthy donors. Use of 60 Vbeta and 13 Jbeta primers characterized the PCR. The repertoire was sequenced with immunoSEQ multiplex PCR; TCRdb's copy has only in-frame clones and lacks some. The table includes some 130,000 clones, about 74% detected once. Material for sequencing was PBMCs. The receptor source for this set is a male donor in good health and CMV-seronegative.

This clone appeared a few times. This chain connects TRBV14 to TRBJ2-7; possible D gene TRBD2, 6 bases. Trimming removed 4 bases at V and 3 bases at J, with 13 bases between. In germline, CDR1 is SGHDN, CDR2 FVKESK. The CDR3 spans 14 residues. CDR3 nucleotide sequence: TGTGCCAGCAGCCCCCCGATGGGAGGCTACGAGCAGTACTTC. Its protein product is CASSPPMGGYEQYF.

The chain joins TRBV9 to TRBJ1-2, with a tentative D call TRBD1 (5 bases). Germline V lookup: CDR1 SGDLS, CDR2 YYNGEE. This CDR3 region has 15 residues. V lost 3 bases to trimming and J lost 0 bases, with 12 bases between them. For the CDR3, the DNA is TGTGCCAGCAGCGCCACGGGGGACTCTAACTATGGCTACACCTTC. Amino acids: CASSATGDSNYGYTF.

This clone has a handful of counts. The genes are TRBV14 and TRBJ2-5; 12 nucleotides agree with TRBD2. This CDR3 is 19 amino acids long. V lost 1 base, J lost 2 bases, and 11 bases stayed unmatched. The germline V gene has CDR1 SGHDN and CDR2 FVKESK. The CDR3 sequence is CASSQGGLAGTTIQETQYF. In DNA, the CDR3 is TGTGCCAGCAGCCAAGGAGGACTAGCGGGAACCACCATTCAAGAGACCCAGTACTTC.

This chain joins TRBV5-4 and TRBJ2-1; 12 bases are shared with TRBD2. CDR3 length: 17 residues. Per germline, CDR1 SGHNT and CDR2 YYREEE (reference sequence). V shed 1 base, J shed 8 bases, and the junction held 10 bases outside the gene matches. CDR3 sequence: CASSLWASGGGLDEQFF. The CDR3 nucleotides read TGTGCCAGCAGCTTGTGGGCTAGCGGGGGGGGTCTAGATGAGCAGTTCTTC.

A word on this clone: Other DNA sequences from this sample encode an identical CDR3 as well. This chain joins TRBV14 and TRBJ2-5; D is unresolved. V was pared by 1 base and J by 5 bases, with 17 bases between. CDR1 is SGHDN, CDR2 FVKESK, per germline. CDR3 length equals 16 residues. As DNA, the CDR3 is TGTGCCAGCAGCCAAGCTCAAGCGTCCTTACGCGAGACCCAGTACTTC. Encoded protein: CASSQAQASLRETQYF.

V and J are TRBV28 and TRBJ2-5, with 9 bases lining up with TRBD1. V gave up 3 bases and J gave up 5 bases; unmatched junction bases: 4. CDR1 MDHEN and CDR2 SYDVKM come from the germline V gene. The CDR3 covers 14 residues. CDR3 residues: CASSLDRGGETQYF. The CDR3 DNA follows: TGTGCCAGCAGTTTGGACAGGGGTGGCGAGACCCAGTACTTC.

CDR3 in amino acids: CSVVEGGANYGYTF. CDR3 bases: TGCAGCGTTGTGGAAGGGGGGGCTAACTATGGCTACACCTTC. The chain employs TRBV29-1 and TRBJ1-2, with D perhaps TRBD1 (6 bases). The CDR3 is 14 amino acids. The germline CDR1 and CDR2 sequences are SQVTM and ANQGSEA. Trimming pared 4 bases from V and 0 bases from J, leaving 12 bases between.

This chain uses TRBV29-1 with TRBJ2-1, with a weak D call TRBD2 (5 bases). Germline V gene lookup returns CDR1 SQVTM and CDR2 ANQGSEA. Trimming took 3 bases from V and 1 from J, leaving 16 bases between them. The CDR3 runs 16 residues. The CDR3 here is CSVEALSRTSYNEQFF. DNA of the CDR3: TGCAGCGTTGAGGCCCTGTCCCGGACTTCCTACAATGAGCAGTTCTTC.

The chain joins TRBV4-2 to TRBJ2-7; D perhaps matches TRBD1 (5 bases). Trimming took 7 bases from V and 3 from J, leaving 16 bases between them. The CDR3 is 14 amino acids. CDR1 is LGHNA and CDR2 is YNFKEQ in the germline V gene. The CDR3 DNA follows: TGTGCCAGCACTCTGTCGGGCGACAGCTACGAGCAGTACTTC. Translating it yields CASTLSGDSYEQYF.

This clone was detected a few times. This rearrangement joins TRBV6-1 to TRBJ2-5; D is perhaps TRBD2 (5 bases). Trimming pared 7 bases from V and 2 bases from J, leaving 11 bases between. The CDR3 runs to 13 residues. The germline gives CDR1 MNHNS, CDR2 SASEGT. The CDR3 coding sequence is TGTGCCAGCAACCGGGGTCAGCAAGAGACCCAGTACTTC. Translated: CASNRGQQETQYF.

The chain combines TRBV14 with TRBJ2-6; D is unresolved. This CDR3 is built from 14 residues. In germline, CDR1 is SGHDN, CDR2 FVKESK. The V and J ends lost 0 bases and 8 bases respectively, with 8 bases between them. The CDR3 DNA reads TGTGCCAGCAGCCAAGACCTCCTCTCCAACGTCCTGACTTTC. As protein: CASSQDLLSNVLTF.

This chain links TRBV4-2 with TRBJ2-5; weak D call: TRBD2 (7 bases). The CDR3 covers 16 residues. The V end lost 0 bases, the J end lost 4 bases, and 15 bases lay between the germline ends. CDR1 is LGHNA, CDR2 YNFKEQ, per germline. The CDR3 protein is CASSQEATRGGETQYF. The CDR3 DNA reads TGTGCCAGCAGCCAAGAAGCGACTAGGGGGGGAGAGACCCAGTACTTC.

The chain has TRBV28 and TRBJ2-5; 13 bases fit TRBD2. The ends lost 4 bases at V and 5 bases at J; junction bases unmatched: 10. The CDR3 has 17 residues. Germline CDR1 reads MDHEN; CDR2 reads SYDVKM. The DNA of the CDR3 is TGTGCCAGCAGTTGGGGGACTAGCGGGACAAGAAAGGAGACCCAGTACTTC. Translated, it gives CASSWGTSGTRKETQYF.

This clone was counted a single time. The rearrangement links TRBV15 to TRBJ1-2; D unresolved. Germline CDR1 reads LNHNV; CDR2 reads YYDKDF (reference sequence). CDR3 length: 13 residues. Trimming took 8 bases from V and 1 from J, leaving 11 bases between them. The CDR3 spells CATGSWLNYGYTF. CDR3 bases: TGTGCCACCGGTTCGTGGCTTAACTATGGCTACACCTTC.